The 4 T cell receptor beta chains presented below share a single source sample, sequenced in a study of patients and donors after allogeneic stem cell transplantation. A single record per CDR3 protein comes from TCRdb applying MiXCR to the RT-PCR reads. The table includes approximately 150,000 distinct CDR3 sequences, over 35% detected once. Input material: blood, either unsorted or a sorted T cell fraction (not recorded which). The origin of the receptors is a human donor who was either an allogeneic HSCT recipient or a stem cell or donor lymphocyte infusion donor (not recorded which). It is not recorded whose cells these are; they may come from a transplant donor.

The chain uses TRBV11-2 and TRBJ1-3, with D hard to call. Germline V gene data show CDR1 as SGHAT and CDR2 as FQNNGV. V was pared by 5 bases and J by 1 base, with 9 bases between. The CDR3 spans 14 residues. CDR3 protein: CASSLSLSGNTIYF. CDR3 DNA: TGTGCCAGCAGCCTCAGCCTTTCTGGAAACACCATATATTTT.

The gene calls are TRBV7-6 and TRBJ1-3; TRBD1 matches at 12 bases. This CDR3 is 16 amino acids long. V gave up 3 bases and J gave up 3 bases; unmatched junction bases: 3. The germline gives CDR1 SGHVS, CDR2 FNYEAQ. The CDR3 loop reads CASSLGTGGFGNTIYF. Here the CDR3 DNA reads TGTGCCAGCAGCTTGGGGACAGGGGGCTTTGGAAACACCATATATTTT. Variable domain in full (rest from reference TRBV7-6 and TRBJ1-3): GAGVSQSPRYKVTKRGQDVALRCDPISGHVSLYWYRQALGQGPEFLTYFNYEAQQDKSGLPNDRFSAERPEGSISTLTIQRTEQRDSAMYRCASSLGTGGFGNTIYFGEGSWLTVV.

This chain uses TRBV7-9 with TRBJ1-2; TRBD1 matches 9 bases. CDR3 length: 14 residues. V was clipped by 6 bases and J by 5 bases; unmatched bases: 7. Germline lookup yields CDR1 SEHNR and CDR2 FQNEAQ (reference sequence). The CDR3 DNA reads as TGTGCCAGCAGATCAGGGACAGGGAATTATGGCTACACCTTC. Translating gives CASRSGTGNYGYTF.

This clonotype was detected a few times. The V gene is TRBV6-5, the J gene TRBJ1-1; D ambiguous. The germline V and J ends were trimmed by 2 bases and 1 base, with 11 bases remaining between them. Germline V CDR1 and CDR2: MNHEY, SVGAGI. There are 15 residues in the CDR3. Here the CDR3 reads CASSYVRFGNTEAFF. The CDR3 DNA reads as TGTGCCAGCAGTTACGTGCGTTTCGGGAACACTGAAGCTTTCTTT.